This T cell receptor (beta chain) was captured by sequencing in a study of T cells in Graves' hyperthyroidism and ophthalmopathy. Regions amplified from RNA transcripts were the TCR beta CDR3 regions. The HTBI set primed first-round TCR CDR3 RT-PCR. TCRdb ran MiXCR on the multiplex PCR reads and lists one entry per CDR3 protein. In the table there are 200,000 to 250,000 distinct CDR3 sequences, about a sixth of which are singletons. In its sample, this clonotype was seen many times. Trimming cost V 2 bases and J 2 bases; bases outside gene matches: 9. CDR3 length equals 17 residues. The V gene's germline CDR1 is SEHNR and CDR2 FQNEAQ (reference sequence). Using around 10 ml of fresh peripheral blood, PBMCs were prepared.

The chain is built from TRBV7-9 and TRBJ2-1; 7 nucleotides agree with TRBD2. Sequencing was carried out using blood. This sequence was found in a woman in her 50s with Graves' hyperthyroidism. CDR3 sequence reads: CASSLIDLADTYNEQFF. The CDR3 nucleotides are TGTGCCAGCAGCTTAATTGACCTAGCGGACACCTACAATGAGCAGTTCTTC.